The T cell receptor beta chain under discussion was sequenced for a study of technical replicates of blood from four donors. Generated by immunoSEQ multiplex PCR, the TCRdb table keeps only in-frame clones and is missing some. Counted here are about 85,000 clones, around 94% occurring once; the ten biggest clones make up approximately 0.25%. The CDR3 runs to 16 residues. V was pared by 4 bases and J by 0 bases, with 13 bases between. Per germline, CDR1 MGHRA and CDR2 YSYEKL. Sample: T cells isolated from PBMCs. The rearrangement links TRBV4-1 to TRBJ2-1; D gene unclear. The clonotype originates from a human donor in good health. The CDR3 loop reads CASSLFGGSSYNEQFF. CDR3 coding DNA: TGCGCCAGCAGCCTTTTCGGCGGAAGCTCCTACAATGAGCAGTTCTTC.